The 5 T cell receptor beta chains presented below share a single source sample, sequenced in a study of T cell responses to AZD1222 COVID-19 vaccine. Profiling relied on immunoSEQ multiplex PCR, and the TCRdb table lists in-frame clones only, not all of them. The sample includes some 130,000 clones, 85% to 90% seen only once; the top ten take under 25%. This specimen consisted of peripheral blood, obtained on day 0 of AZD1222 vaccination. The receptor set was obtained from an adult in good health.

This chain joins TRBV5-4 and TRBJ1-3; D unresolved. This CDR3 comprises 16 residues. V was trimmed by 0 bases and J by 0 bases, leaving 10 bases between them. CDR1 is SGHNT, CDR2 YYREEE, per germline (reference sequence). The CDR3 is CASSLGRFPSGNTIYF. The CDR3 coding sequence is TGTGCCAGCAGCTTGGGGCGGTTCCCCTCTGGAAACACCATATATTTT.

The V gene is TRBV10-1, the J gene TRBJ1-2; TRBD1 is a possible D gene (5 bases). Trimming stripped 7 bases from V and 0 bases from J, with 27 bases between. CDR1 is WNHNN and CDR2 is SYGVQD in the germline V gene (reference sequence). This CDR3 comprises 19 residues. CDR3 DNA: TGCGCCAGCATCGAATTGGGGGAGGAAAGACATTTAGCTAACTATGGCTACACCTTC. Its translation: CASIELGEERHLANYGYTF.

The chain joins TRBV7-2 to TRBJ2-3; 11 bases align to TRBD2. The germline gives CDR1 SGHTA, CDR2 FQGNSA. The CDR3 spans 15 residues. Losses at the gene ends were 0 bases for V and 4 bases for J; bases not matched to a gene: 0. This CDR3 is CASSLASGGADTQYF. The CDR3 region has the DNA TGTGCCAGCAGCTTAGCTAGCGGGGGGGCAGATACGCAGTATTTT.

The genes are TRBV19 and TRBJ2-6; no clear D gene. Between the trimmed V and J ends, which lost 1 base and 0 bases, there was a span of 16 bases. CDR3 length: 19 amino acids. Germline CDR1 is LNHDA and CDR2 is SQIVND (reference sequence). CDR3: CASSIVGNRPHSGANVLTF. The CDR3 coding sequence is TGTGCCAGTAGTATAGTTGGGAACAGACCCCACTCTGGGGCCAACGTCCTGACTTTC.

This rearrangement joins TRBV6-2 or TRBV6-3 to TRBJ1-1, with 8 bases matching TRBD1. V gave up 4 bases and J gave up 2 bases; unmatched junction bases: 6. The CDR3 loop spans 15 amino acids. Germline lookup yields CDR1 MNHEY and CDR2 SVGEGT. The CDR3 nucleotides are TGTGCCAGCAGTTGGTCGACAGGGGTAAACACTGAAGCTTTCTTT. It codes for CASSWSTGVNTEAFF.